One and the same sample provided the 7 T cell receptor beta chains below, sequenced in a study of blood T cell repertoires in COVID-19. Measured with immunoSEQ multiplex PCR; TCRdb has only the in-frame clones, and not every one. The data contain under 150,000 clones, more than 80% of them singletons. The source material was peripheral blood. Receptors were obtained from a woman aged 55 to 70 with active COVID-19.

V is TRBV19 and J is TRBJ2-7, with 13 bases fitting TRBD2. The CDR3 is 17 residues long. Germline V gene lookup returns CDR1 LNHDA and CDR2 SQIVND (reference sequence). J was trimmed by 5 bases and V by 6 bases; bases with no gene match: 13. CDR3 sequence reads: CASSRTSGLAGSHEQYF. CDR3 nucleotides: TGTGCCAGTAGCCGTACATCGGGACTAGCGGGATCCCACGAGCAGTACTTC. Based on the CDR3 plus reference TRBV19 and TRBJ2-7, the full variable domain is DGGITQSPKYLFRKEGQNVTLSCEQNLNHDAMYWYRQDPGQGLRLIYYSQIVNDFQKGDIAEGYSVSREKKESFPLTVTSAQKNPTAFYLCASSRTSGLAGSHEQYFGPGTRLTVT.

The chain carries TRBV14 and TRBJ2-7; D perhaps matches TRBD2 (5 bases). V was cut by 1 base and J by 5 bases, with 12 bases left in between. The CDR3 length is 14 residues. From germline, CDR1 is SGHDN and CDR2 FVKESK. In DNA form, the CDR3 reads TGTGCCAGCAGCCAAGTGTTGGAGGCCAACGAGCAGTACTTC. Translation gives CASSQVLEANEQYF.

The chain employs TRBV12-5 and TRBJ1-5, with D possibly being TRBD1 (5 bases). The germline CDR1 and CDR2 sequences are LGHNT and FRNRAP. V lost 0 bases and J lost 2, with 20 bases in between. This CDR3 contains 19 residues. DNA of the CDR3: TGTGCTAGTGGTTTGGTACCCATCGACAGTGTCGGTTGCAATCAGCCCCAGCATTTT. This sequence encodes CASGLVPIDSVGCNQPQHF.

The gene calls are TRBV5-1 and TRBJ2-7; 7 nucleotides match TRBD2. CDR3 length: 16 residues. V trimming: 3 bases; J trimming: 4 bases; junction bases outside the gene matches: 13. Germline V gene data show CDR1 as SGHRS and CDR2 as YFSETQ. DNA for the CDR3: TGCGCCAGCAGCTCAGCCCCGGGAGGACTTGGATACGAGCAGTACTTC. Encoded protein: CASSSAPGGLGYEQYF.

CDR3 bases: TGTGCCAGCAGCTTCTGGACAGGGGAAAAACTGTTTTTT. Its protein is CASSFWTGEKLFF. The V call is TRBV7-2, the J call TRBJ1-4; 8 nucleotides align to TRBD1. Trimming at V came to 3 bases and at J to 8 bases, leaving 2 bases not matched to a gene. CDR1 is SGHTA, CDR2 FQGNSA, per germline. This CDR3 has 13 amino acids.

This clone was seen a single time. V and J are TRBV7-2 and TRBJ1-2, with 7 bases fitting TRBD1. This CDR3 has 17 amino acids. J lost 2 bases, V lost 3 bases, and 12 bases had no gene match. Per the germline V gene, CDR1 is SGHTA and CDR2 is FQGNSA. This chain's CDR3 is CASSFLLKQGINYGYTF. The CDR3 DNA is TGTGCCAGCAGCTTTCTCCTTAAACAGGGGATAAACTATGGCTACACCTTC.

The rearrangement links TRBV5-1 to TRBJ2-7; 7 nucleotides align to TRBD1. The germline gives CDR1 SGHRS, CDR2 YFSETQ. There are 14 residues in the CDR3. V dropped 4 bases and J dropped 5; count of bases not matched to a gene: 9. In nucleotides, the CDR3 is TGCGCCAGCAGCCAGCAGACAGGGTCCAACGAGCAGTACTTC. It yields the protein CASSQQTGSNEQYF. Looking up the rest from reference TRBV5-1 and TRBJ2-7 gives the full variable domain: KAGVTQTPRYLIKTRGQQVTLSCSPISGHRSVSWYQQTPGQGLQFLFEYFSETQRNKGNFPGRFSGRQFSNSRSEMNVSTLELGDSALYLCASSQQTGSNEQYFGPGTRLTVT.